The next 5 T cell receptor beta chains were all read from a single sample in a study of identical twins (dated by TCRdb to 2015 to 2016). Receptor libraries were prepared by 5' RACE. The sample was run on an Illumina HiSeq 2000. TCRdb reworked the public reads: Q25 trimming with fastp, MiXCR clone assembly, productive beta chains retained. Rows with one shared CDR3 protein collapse into an entry with the most common genes and DNA. The sample table contains some 570,000 distinct CDR3 sequences; only one count was recorded for about a fifth of them. The ten largest clones add up to 0.45% to 0.5% of the sample. These sequences were also reported in another study, on yellow fever vaccine responses in identical twins.

Sequences were obtained from CD4+ T cells sorted from blood. The receptor source for this set is a woman aged 18-29 years in good health.

This chain uses TRBV4-1 with TRBJ2-3; 10 bases fit TRBD2. The CDR3 runs to 20 residues. V shed 0 bases and J 0 bases; nucleotides not matched to a gene: 12. CDR1 and CDR2 from the germline V gene are MGHRA and YSYEKL. CDR3 in amino acids: CASSQEIGLAGGHSTDTQYF. CDR3 sequence (DNA): TGCGCCAGCAGCCAAGAGATCGGGTTAGCGGGGGGCCATAGCACAGATACGCAGTATTTT.

The V and J genes are TRBV6-8 and TRBJ2-3, with D uncertain. V lost 2 bases and J 5 bases, leaving 11 bases between the germline ends. The CDR3 is 14 residues long. Germline assignment: CDR1 MNHGY and CDR2 SAAAGT. CDR3 nucleotide sequence: TGTGCCAGCAGTTACCTAAACGTTGTAGATACGCAGTATTTT. Translating gives CASSYLNVVDTQYF.

The chain has TRBV6-6 and TRBJ1-4; D ambiguous. V dropped 3 bases and J dropped 4 bases, with 6 bases sitting between them. The germline CDR1 and CDR2 sequences are MNHNY and SVGAGI (reference sequence). CDR3 length: 13 residues. The chain's CDR3 is CASSYEYNEKLFF. The CDR3 DNA reads as TGTGCCAGCAGTTATGAGTATAATGAAAAACTGTTTTTT.

This clonotype was observed a few times. The chain is built from TRBV12-3 or TRBV12-4 and TRBJ1-2, with no clear D. The V end lost 6 bases, the J end lost 5 bases, and 22 bases lay between the germline ends. This CDR3 has 16 amino acids. CDR3 region: CASSPTLLTAVYGYTF. CDR3 nucleotides: TGTGCCAGCAGCCCGACACTCCTAACAGCCGTATATGGCTACACCTTC.

The chain is built from TRBV10-3 and TRBJ2-2; D ambiguous. With 11 bases removed from V and 3 bases from J, the gap between germline ends came to 16 bases. CDR1 ENHRY and CDR2 SYGVKD come from the germline V gene. The CDR3 is 14 residues long. CDR3 sequence: CAVIGDTYTGELFF. Here the CDR3 DNA reads TGTGCCGTCATAGGCGACACCTACACCGGGGAGCTGTTTTTT.